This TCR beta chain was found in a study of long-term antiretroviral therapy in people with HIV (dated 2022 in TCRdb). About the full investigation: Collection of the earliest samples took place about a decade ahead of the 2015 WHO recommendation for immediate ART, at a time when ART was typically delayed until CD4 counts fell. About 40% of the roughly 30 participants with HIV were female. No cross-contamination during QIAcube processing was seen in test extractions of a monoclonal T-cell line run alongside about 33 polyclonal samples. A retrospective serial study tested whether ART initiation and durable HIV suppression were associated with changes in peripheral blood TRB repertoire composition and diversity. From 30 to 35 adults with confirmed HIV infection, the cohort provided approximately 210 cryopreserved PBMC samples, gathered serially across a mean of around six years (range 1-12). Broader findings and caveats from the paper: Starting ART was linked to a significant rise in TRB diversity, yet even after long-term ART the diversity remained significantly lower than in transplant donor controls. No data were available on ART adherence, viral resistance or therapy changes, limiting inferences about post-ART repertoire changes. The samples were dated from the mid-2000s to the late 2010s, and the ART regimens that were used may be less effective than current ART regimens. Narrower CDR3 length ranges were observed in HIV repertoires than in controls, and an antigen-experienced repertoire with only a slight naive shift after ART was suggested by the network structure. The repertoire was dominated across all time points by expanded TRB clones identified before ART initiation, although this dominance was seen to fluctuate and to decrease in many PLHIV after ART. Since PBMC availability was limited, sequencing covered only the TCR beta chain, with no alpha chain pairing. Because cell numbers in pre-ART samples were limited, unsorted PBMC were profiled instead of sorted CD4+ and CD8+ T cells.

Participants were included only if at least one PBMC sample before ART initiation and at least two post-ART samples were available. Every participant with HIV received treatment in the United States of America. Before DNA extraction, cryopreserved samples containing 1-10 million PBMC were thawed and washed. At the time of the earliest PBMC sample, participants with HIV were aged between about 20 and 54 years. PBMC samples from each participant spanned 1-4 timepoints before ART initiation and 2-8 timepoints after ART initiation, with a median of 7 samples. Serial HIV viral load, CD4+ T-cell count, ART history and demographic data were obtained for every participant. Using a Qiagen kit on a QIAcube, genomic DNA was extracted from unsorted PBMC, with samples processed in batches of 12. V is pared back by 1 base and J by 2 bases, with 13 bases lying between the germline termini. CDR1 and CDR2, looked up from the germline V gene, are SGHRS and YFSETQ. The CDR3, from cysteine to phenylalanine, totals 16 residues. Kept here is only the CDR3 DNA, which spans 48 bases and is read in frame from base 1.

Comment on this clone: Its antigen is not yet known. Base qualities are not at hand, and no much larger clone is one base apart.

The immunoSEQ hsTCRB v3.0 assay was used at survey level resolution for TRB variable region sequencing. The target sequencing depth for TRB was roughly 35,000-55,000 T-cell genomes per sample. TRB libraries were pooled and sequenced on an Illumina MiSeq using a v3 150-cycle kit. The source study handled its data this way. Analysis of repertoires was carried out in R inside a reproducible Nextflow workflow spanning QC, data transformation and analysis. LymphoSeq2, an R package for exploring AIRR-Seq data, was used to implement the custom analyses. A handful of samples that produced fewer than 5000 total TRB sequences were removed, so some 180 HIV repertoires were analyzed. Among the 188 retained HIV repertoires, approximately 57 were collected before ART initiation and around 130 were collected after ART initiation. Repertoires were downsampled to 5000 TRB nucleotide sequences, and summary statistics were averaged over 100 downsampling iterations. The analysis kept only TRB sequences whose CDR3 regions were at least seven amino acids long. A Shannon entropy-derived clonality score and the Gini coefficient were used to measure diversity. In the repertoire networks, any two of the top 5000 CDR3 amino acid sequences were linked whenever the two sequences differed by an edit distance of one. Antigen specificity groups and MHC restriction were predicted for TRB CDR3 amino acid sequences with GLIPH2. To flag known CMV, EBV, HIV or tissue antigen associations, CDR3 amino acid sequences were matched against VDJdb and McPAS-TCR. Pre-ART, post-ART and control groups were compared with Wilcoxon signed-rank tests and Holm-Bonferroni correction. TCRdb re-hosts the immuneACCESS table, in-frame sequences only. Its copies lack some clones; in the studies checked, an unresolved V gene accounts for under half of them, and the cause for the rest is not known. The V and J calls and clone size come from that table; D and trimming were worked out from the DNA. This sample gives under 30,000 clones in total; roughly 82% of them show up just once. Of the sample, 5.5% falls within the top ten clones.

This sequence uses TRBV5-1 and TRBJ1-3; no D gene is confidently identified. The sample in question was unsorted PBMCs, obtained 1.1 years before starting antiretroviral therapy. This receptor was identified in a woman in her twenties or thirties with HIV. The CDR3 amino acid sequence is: CASSLPRETAGNTIYF. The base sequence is TGCGCCAGCAGCTTGCCTAGGGAAACCGCTGGAAACACCATATATTTT.